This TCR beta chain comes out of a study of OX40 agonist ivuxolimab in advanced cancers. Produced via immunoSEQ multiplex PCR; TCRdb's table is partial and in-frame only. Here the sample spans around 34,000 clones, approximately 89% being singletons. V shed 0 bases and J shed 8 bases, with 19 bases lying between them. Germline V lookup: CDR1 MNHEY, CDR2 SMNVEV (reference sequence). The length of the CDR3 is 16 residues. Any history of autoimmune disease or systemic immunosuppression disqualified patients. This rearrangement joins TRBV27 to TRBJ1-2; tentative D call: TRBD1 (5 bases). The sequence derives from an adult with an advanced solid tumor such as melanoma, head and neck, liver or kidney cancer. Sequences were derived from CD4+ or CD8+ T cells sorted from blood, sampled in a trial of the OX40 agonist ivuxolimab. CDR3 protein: CASSLSRLGGRGGYTF. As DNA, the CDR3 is TGTGCCAGCAGTTTATCTCGCTTGGGGGGGAGAGGCGGCTACACCTTC.